This is a list of T cell receptor beta chains from one sample in a study of T-cell reconstitution after alpha-beta-depleted transplantation in children. TCRdb called the PCR reads again in MiXCR, with one record for every CDR3 protein. The sample has about 500,000 distinct CDR3 sequences; about an eighth are singletons. The sample consisted of PBMCs, mostly from graft donor cells, taken 180 days after TCRalphabeta/CD19-depleted stem cell transplant. The receptor source for this set is a female patient aged 2-10 years who had a stem cell transplant for aplastic anemia, so the T cells may come from the graft donor. The CDR3 runs from the conserved cysteine through the conserved F or W. The D gene is left open where the match is weak. The size of a clone is reported for some rows only, either as once, few or many, or as a class for expanded clones.

size	J	V	D	CDR3	DNA
.	TRBJ2-7	TRBV7-6	.	CASSSLGGKNEQYF	TGTGCCAGCAGCTCGCTGGGGGGCAAAAACGAGCAGTACTTC
few	TRBJ2-2	TRBV7-9	.	CASSPGVGDTTGELFF	TGTGCCAGCAGCCCCGGGGTGGGAGATACCACCGGGGAGCTGTTTTTT
.	TRBJ2-7	TRBV11-1	.	CASSLAQTYEQYF	TGTGCCAGCAGCTTAGCCCAAACCTACGAGCAGTACTTC
few	TRBJ2-1	TRBV9	TRBD2	CASSASGRALRNEQFF	TGTGCCAGCAGCGCCAGCGGGAGGGCCTTAAGGAATGAGCAGTTCTTC
many	TRBJ1-2	TRBV29-1	.	CSVGQGNYGYTF	TGCAGCGTTGGTCAGGGGAACTATGGCTACACCTTC
many	TRBJ2-3	TRBV12-3/TRBV12-4	.	CASSFTETDTQYF	TGTGCCAGCAGTTTTACAGAGACAGATACGCAGTATTTT
.	TRBJ2-2	TRBV12-3/TRBV12-4	.	CASRHRVTGELFF	TGTGCCAGCAGACACAGGGTTACCGGGGAGCTGTTTTTT
once	TRBJ2-2	TRBV18	.	CASSPRRQFANTGELFF	TGTGCCAGCTCACCGCGCCGACAATTCGCGAACACCGGGGAGCTGTTTTTT
few	TRBJ2-3	TRBV7-3	.	CASSRSPITRLAGDTQYF	TGTGCCAGCAGCCGTAGCCCCATTACTAGACTTGCTGGAGATACGCAGTATTTT
.	TRBJ2-5	TRBV5-5	TRBD1	CASSTPIGQGSETQYF	TGTGCCAGCAGCACCCCCATTGGACAGGGCTCGGAGACCCAGTACTTC
.	TRBJ2-1	TRBV20-1	TRBD2	CSARARTSGRAPWTYNEQFF	TGCAGTGCTAGAGCTCGGACTAGCGGGAGGGCCCCTTGGACCTACAATGAGCAGTTCTTC
many	TRBJ1-1	TRBV5-1	.	CASSLGWGTEAFF	TGCGCCAGCAGCTTGGGCTGGGGCACTGAAGCTTTCTTT
few	TRBJ2-5	TRBV18	.	CASSPPVGQETQYF	TGTGCCAGCTCACCACCGGTTGGCCAAGAGACCCAGTACTTC
many	TRBJ2-1	TRBV24-1	.	CATSDWDGNEQFF	TGTGCCACCAGTGACTGGGACGGCAATGAGCAGTTCTTC
.	TRBJ2-3	TRBV4-3	TRBD2	CASSQDSSGSWDTQYF	TGCGCCAGCAGCCAAGATTCTAGCGGGAGCTGGGATACGCAGTATTTT
.	TRBJ1-2	TRBV11-2	.	CASSLDRTVYGYTF	TGTGCCAGCAGCTTAGATCGGACAGTCTATGGCTACACCTTC
few	TRBJ1-1	TRBV5-1	TRBD1	CASRVTGAGTEAFF	TGCGCCAGCAGGGTGACAGGGGCCGGCACTGAAGCTTTCTTT
.	TRBJ2-5	TRBV15	.	CATSSRETQYF	TGTGCCACCAGCAGTAGGGAGACCCAGTACTTC
few	TRBJ2-5	TRBV24-1	.	CATSDFVRADQETQYF	TGTGCCACCAGTGATTTTGTCCGGGCCGACCAAGAGACCCAGTACTTC
few	TRBJ2-7	TRBV20-1	TRBD2	CSAILPAGASYEQYF	TGCAGTGCTATCCTCCCGGCGGGAGCCTCCTACGAGCAGTACTTC
.	TRBJ2-1	TRBV20-1	TRBD2	CSARGLAGALESYNEQFF	TGCAGTGCTAGAGGACTAGCGGGAGCCCTTGAGTCCTACAATGAGCAGTTCTTC
many	TRBJ2-1	TRBV7-9	TRBD2	CASSPREGSYNEQFF	TGTGCCAGCAGCCCGCGGGAGGGCAGCTACAATGAGCAGTTCTTC
.	TRBJ2-3	TRBV7-3	TRBD2	CASSLRGLAGAKDTQYF	TGTGCCAGCAGCTTAAGAGGACTAGCGGGAGCGAAAGATACGCAGTATTTT
few	TRBJ1-2	TRBV4-3	TRBD1	CASRTTGANYGYTF	TGCGCCAGCAGGACAACAGGGGCGAACTATGGCTACACCTTC
.	TRBJ2-1	TRBV28	.	CASSLYRYNEQFF	TGTGCCAGCAGTTTATACCGGTACAATGAGCAGTTCTTC
.	TRBJ1-1	TRBV24-1	.	CATSDPHRAEAFF	TGTGCCACCAGTGACCCACACAGGGCTGAAGCTTTCTTT
.	TRBJ2-3	TRBV3-1	.	CASSQALETDTQYF	TGTGCCAGCAGCCAGGCGCTAGAGACAGATACGCAGTATTTT
.	TRBJ2-1	TRBV24-1	.	CATSEGAQNEQFF	TGTGCCACCAGTGAAGGGGCGCAAAATGAGCAGTTCTTC
many	TRBJ2-5	TRBV29-1	.	CSVEWEIQETQYF	TGCAGCGTAGAGTGGGAGATTCAAGAGACCCAGTACTTC
few	TRBJ2-1	TRBV27	.	CASSLRDGAYNEQFF	TGTGCCAGCAGTTTGAGGGACGGCGCCTACAATGAGCAGTTCTTC
few	TRBJ1-4	TRBV7-2	.	CASSTPGPLANEKLFF	TGTGCCAGCAGCACTCCCGGGCCCCTGGCTAATGAAAAACTGTTTTTT
.	TRBJ1-3	TRBV12-3/TRBV12-4	TRBD1	CASSAGQGFSGNTIYF	TGTGCCAGCAGTGCGGGACAGGGGTTCTCTGGAAACACCATATATTTT
many	TRBJ2-5	TRBV7-9	.	CASSLVGGGETQYF	TGTGCCAGCAGCTTAGTTGGGGGCGGCGAGACCCAGTACTTC
few	TRBJ1-1	TRBV20-1	.	CSARWSSANTEAFF	TGCAGTGCTAGATGGTCCTCGGCGAACACTGAAGCTTTCTTT
many	TRBJ2-2	TRBV29-1	.	CSVDGQNTGELFF	TGCAGCGTTGATGGTCAGAACACCGGGGAGCTGTTTTTT
many	TRBJ2-7	TRBV19	.	CASRDFASYEQYF	TGTGCCAGTCGGGACTTCGCCTCCTACGAGCAGTACTTC
many	TRBJ1-4	TRBV4-2	.	CASSPGNEKLFF	TGTGCCAGCAGCCCGGGGAATGAAAAACTGTTTTTT
.	TRBJ1-1	TRBV20-1	TRBD1	CSASGTGVEAFF	TGCAGTGCTAGCGGGACAGGGGTTGAAGCTTTCTTT
.	TRBJ1-2	TRBV27	.	CASSTLLSDYGYTF	TGTGCCAGCAGTACCCTTCTGAGCGACTATGGCTACACCTTC
.	TRBJ1-1	TRBV5-1	.	CASRFRDMNTEAFF	TGCGCCAGCAGGTTCCGGGACATGAACACTGAAGCTTTCTTT
many	TRBJ2-5	TRBV5-1	TRBD1	CASSVDRGDRGQYF	TGCGCCAGCAGCGTGGACAGGGGGGACCGGGGCCAGTACTTC
.	TRBJ2-1	TRBV13	TRBD2	CASSSRLAGRQARYNEQFF	TGTGCCAGCAGCTCACGACTAGCGGGACGACAAGCGCGCTACAATGAGCAGTTCTTC
few	TRBJ2-6	TRBV28	.	CASSPYYPLSGANVLTF	TGTGCCAGCAGTCCTTATTACCCTCTCTCTGGGGCCAACGTCCTGACTTTC
.	TRBJ2-5	TRBV12-3/TRBV12-4	TRBD1	CASSSPRQGSETQYF	TGTGCCAGCAGTTCACCGCGACAGGGTTCCGAGACCCAGTACTTC
.	TRBJ1-5	TRBV7-8	.	CASSFGGGSGGYSNQPQHF	TGTGCCAGCAGCTTCGGGGGGGGATCGGGAGGGTATAGCAATCAGCCCCAGCATTTT
.	TRBJ2-2	TRBV18	.	CASSPDRLITGELFF	TGTGCCAGCTCACCCGACAGACTGATAACCGGGGAGCTGTTTTTT
few	TRBJ1-2	TRBV7-2	.	CASSLERHRPIYGYTF	TGTGCCAGCAGCTTAGAGAGGCACAGACCCATTTATGGCTACACCTTC
.	TRBJ1-1	TRBV7-8	.	CASSLRLVGGVRNTEAFF	TGTGCCAGCAGCCTTCGGCTAGTTGGGGGCGTTCGGAACACTGAAGCTTTCTTT
.	TRBJ2-1	TRBV7-2	TRBD2	CASSNSGTLYNEQFF	TGTGCCAGCAGCAATAGCGGGACACTCTACAATGAGCAGTTCTTC
few	TRBJ2-1	TRBV20-1	TRBD2	CSASSLAGGLYNEQFF	TGCAGTGCTAGCTCCTTAGCGGGAGGGCTCTACAATGAGCAGTTCTTC
few	TRBJ1-2	TRBV29-1	TRBD1	CSVEAKRSTGESGGYTF	TGCAGCGTTGAAGCCAAAAGGAGTACAGGGGAGTCGGGCGGCTACACCTTC
.	TRBJ1-5	TRBV20-1	TRBD1	CSAHRDSRSQPQHF	TGCAGTGCTCATCGGGACAGTAGGAGTCAGCCCCAGCATTTT
few	TRBJ2-4	TRBV12-3/TRBV12-4	TRBD1	CASSGQGAGKNIQYF	TGTGCCAGCAGTGGACAGGGGGCCGGGAAAAACATTCAGTACTTC
few	TRBJ2-7	TRBV4-3	.	CASSNRATAYEQYF	TGCGCCAGCAGCAACAGGGCGACGGCCTACGAGCAGTACTTC
.	TRBJ1-5	TRBV12-3/TRBV12-4	.	CASSQGRADQPQHF	TGTGCCAGCAGTCAAGGACGGGCCGATCAGCCCCAGCATTTT
many	TRBJ2-5	TRBV4-1	TRBD2	CASSQEPLTGRNTQYF	TGCGCCAGCAGCCAAGAGCCTCTCACCGGGAGGAACACCCAGTACTTC
.	TRBJ2-7	TRBV10-3	.	CAISEKGSEQYF	TGTGCCATCAGTGAGAAAGGGAGCGAGCAGTACTTC